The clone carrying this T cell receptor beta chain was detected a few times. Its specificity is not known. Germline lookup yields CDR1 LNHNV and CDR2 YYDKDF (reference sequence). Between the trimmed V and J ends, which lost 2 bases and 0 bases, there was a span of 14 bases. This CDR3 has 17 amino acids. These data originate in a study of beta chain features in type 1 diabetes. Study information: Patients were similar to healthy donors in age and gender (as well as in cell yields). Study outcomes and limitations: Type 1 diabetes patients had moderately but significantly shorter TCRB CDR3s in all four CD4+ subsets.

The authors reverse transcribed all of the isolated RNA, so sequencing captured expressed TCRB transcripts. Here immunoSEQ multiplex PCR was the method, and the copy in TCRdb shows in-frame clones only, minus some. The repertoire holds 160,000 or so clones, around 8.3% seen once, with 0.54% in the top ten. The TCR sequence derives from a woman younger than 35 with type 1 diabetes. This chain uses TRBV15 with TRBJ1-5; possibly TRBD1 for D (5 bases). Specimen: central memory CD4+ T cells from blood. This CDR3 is CATSRQGEFDSNQPQHF. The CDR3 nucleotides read TGTGCCACCAGCAGACAGGGCGAATTTGATAGCAATCAGCCCCAGCATTTT.